The 13 T cell receptor beta chains given below trace back to one sample, sequenced in a study of response to subunit inactivated influenza vaccine. TCRdb independently ran MiXCR on the RT-PCR reads; one entry per CDR3 protein. The sample includes 430,000 or so distinct CDR3 sequences, around 9.9% seen only once; the top ten take approximately 12%. The sample consisted of PBMCs from blood, taken roughly 47 days after vaccination. These receptors were obtained from a man aged 50 to 59 who received an inactivated influenza vaccine.

This clonotype was counted a few times. The chain links TRBV9 to TRBJ2-7, with D hard to call. V lost 4 bases and J lost 5, with 10 bases in between. CDR1 and CDR2 from the germline V gene are SGDLS and YYNGEE. The CDR3 consists of 12 residues. CDR3 in DNA: TGTGCCAGCAGCAATCAGCTCCACGAGCAGTACTTC. Protein: CASSNQLHEQYF.

The CDR3 region has the DNA TGCGCCAGCAGCCCGAGATATAACACTGAAGCTTTCTTT. Translation gives CASSPRYNTEAFF. This chain links TRBV5-1 with TRBJ1-1; D gene uncertain. The V and J ends lost 4 bases and 2 bases respectively, with 9 bases between them. This CDR3 comprises 13 residues. From germline, CDR1 is SGHRS and CDR2 YFSETQ. The entire variable domain, with the rest obtained from reference TRBV5-1 and TRBJ1-1, is as follows: KAGVTQTPRYLIKTRGQQVTLSCSPISGHRSVSWYQQTPGQGLQFLFEYFSETQRNKGNFPGRFSGRQFSNSRSEMNVSTLELGDSALYLCASSPRYNTEAFFGQGTRLTVV.

This chain uses TRBV20-1 with TRBJ2-7; D is possibly TRBD1 (6 bases). The CDR3 totals 14 residues. V was pared by 3 bases and J by 2 bases, with 14 bases between. Germline CDR1 and CDR2: DFQATT and SNEGSKA (reference sequence). The CDR3 region is CSASGGRGAYEQYF. CDR3 nucleotide sequence: TGCAGTGCTAGTGGGGGCAGGGGAGCCTACGAGCAGTACTTC.

The sample holds a few counts of this clonotype. The rearrangement joins TRBV12-3 or TRBV12-4 to TRBJ2-2, with a weak D call TRBD2 (6 bases). The CDR3 spans 16 residues. V dropped 6 bases and J dropped 2 bases, with 16 bases sitting between them. CDR3 coding DNA: TGTGCCAGCAGGTACTCCGGGACTCTTAACACCGGGGAGCTGTTTTTT. Its protein product is CASRYSGTLNTGELFF.

There are a few counts of this clonotype. A much more abundant neighbour one base away suggests this may be a read error. The V and J genes are TRBV12-3 or TRBV12-4 and TRBJ2-1; 8 positions agree with TRBD2. The CDR3 runs 13 residues. J was trimmed by 8 bases and V by 9 bases; bases with no gene match: 9. The CDR3 here is CASTIGGAYEQFF. In DNA, the CDR3 is TGTGCCAGTACTATCGGGGGGGCCTATGAGCAGTTCTTC.

This clonotype has only a few counts. The J gene is TRBJ2-1, the V gene TRBV7-2; the D is unclear. The CDR3 is made up of 13 amino acids. Germline CDR1 reads SGHTA; CDR2 reads FQGNSA. V dropped 1 base and J dropped 5 bases, with 6 bases sitting between them. The CDR3 region is CASSLGVHNEQFF. CDR3 DNA sequence: TGTGCCAGCAGCTTAGGTGTCCACAATGAGCAGTTCTTC.

The chain is built from TRBV7-2 and TRBJ2-7, with a weak D call TRBD2 (6 bases). The CDR3 is 13 amino acids. V lost 3 bases to trimming and J lost 4 bases, with 10 bases between them. The germline CDR1 and CDR2 sequences are SGHTA and FQGNSA. This chain's CDR3 is CASSFGSGYEQYF. CDR3 sequence (DNA): TGTGCCAGCAGCTTCGGCAGCGGGTACGAGCAGTACTTC.

This clonotype was recorded a few times. V usage is TRBV10-3 and J usage is TRBJ2-1, with 8 bases identical to TRBD2. The V gene end was trimmed by 6 bases and the J gene end by 8 bases; junction bases not matched to a gene: 6. The CDR3 totals 13 residues. Germline CDR1 ENHRY, CDR2 SYGVKD. CDR3 in amino acids: CAISGTSIDEQFF. In nucleotides, the CDR3 is TGTGCCATCAGCGGGACTAGTATCGATGAGCAGTTCTTC.

The chain combines TRBV20-1 with TRBJ2-7; TRBD2 aligns across 16 bases. The junction had 18 bases not matched to a gene; V was cut back by 6 bases and J by 7 bases. CDR1 and CDR2 (germline): DFQATT, SNEGSKA (reference sequence). The CDR3 has 18 amino acids. The CDR3 loop reads CSAQRPGLAGGTRSEQYF. The CDR3, as DNA: TGCAGTGCCCAGAGACCGGGACTAGCGGGAGGGACCCGTAGTGAGCAGTACTTC.

This chain links TRBV4-3 with TRBJ1-5; TRBD1 matches 7 bases. The CDR3 runs 14 residues. V was clipped by 0 bases and J by 5 bases; unmatched bases: 1. Looked up from germline, CDR1 is LGHNA and CDR2 is YSLEER. CDR3 sequence: CASSQDRGDQPQHF. The CDR3 coding sequence is TGCGCCAGCAGCCAAGACAGGGGGGATCAGCCCCAGCATTTT.

As for this clonotype: This clone may be a read error of a much larger clone one base away. The genes are TRBV29-1 and TRBJ1-1, with D unclear. Germline V gives CDR1 SQVTM, CDR2 ANQGSEA. There are 13 residues in the CDR3. V was cut by 5 bases and J by 0 bases, with 10 bases left in between. In DNA, the CDR3 is TGCAGCGTTTTACCCACAATGAACACTGAAGCTTTCTTT. This translates into CSVLPTMNTEAFF.

This clonotype was observed a handful of times. The chain has TRBV7-2 and TRBJ2-2; 9 nucleotides line up with TRBD2. The CDR3 sequence is 16 residues long. After removal of 7 bases from V and 4 bases from J, the junction contained 10 bases not matched to a gene. In germline, CDR1 is SGHTA, CDR2 FQGNSA. The CDR3 nucleotides are TGTGCCAGCACGAAAGCGGGGGGCCTCCTCACCGGGGAGCTGTTTTTT. This sequence encodes CASTKAGGLLTGELFF.

The rearrangement links TRBV4-3 to TRBJ1-1; unclear D gene. The CDR3 covers 14 residues. The germline V and J ends were trimmed by 4 bases and 4 bases, with 13 bases remaining between them. Germline CDR1 and CDR2: LGHNA and YSLEER. The CDR3 region is CASSPIVTSTEAFF. CDR3 coding DNA: TGCGCCAGCAGCCCGATTGTTACGAGCACTGAAGCTTTCTTT.